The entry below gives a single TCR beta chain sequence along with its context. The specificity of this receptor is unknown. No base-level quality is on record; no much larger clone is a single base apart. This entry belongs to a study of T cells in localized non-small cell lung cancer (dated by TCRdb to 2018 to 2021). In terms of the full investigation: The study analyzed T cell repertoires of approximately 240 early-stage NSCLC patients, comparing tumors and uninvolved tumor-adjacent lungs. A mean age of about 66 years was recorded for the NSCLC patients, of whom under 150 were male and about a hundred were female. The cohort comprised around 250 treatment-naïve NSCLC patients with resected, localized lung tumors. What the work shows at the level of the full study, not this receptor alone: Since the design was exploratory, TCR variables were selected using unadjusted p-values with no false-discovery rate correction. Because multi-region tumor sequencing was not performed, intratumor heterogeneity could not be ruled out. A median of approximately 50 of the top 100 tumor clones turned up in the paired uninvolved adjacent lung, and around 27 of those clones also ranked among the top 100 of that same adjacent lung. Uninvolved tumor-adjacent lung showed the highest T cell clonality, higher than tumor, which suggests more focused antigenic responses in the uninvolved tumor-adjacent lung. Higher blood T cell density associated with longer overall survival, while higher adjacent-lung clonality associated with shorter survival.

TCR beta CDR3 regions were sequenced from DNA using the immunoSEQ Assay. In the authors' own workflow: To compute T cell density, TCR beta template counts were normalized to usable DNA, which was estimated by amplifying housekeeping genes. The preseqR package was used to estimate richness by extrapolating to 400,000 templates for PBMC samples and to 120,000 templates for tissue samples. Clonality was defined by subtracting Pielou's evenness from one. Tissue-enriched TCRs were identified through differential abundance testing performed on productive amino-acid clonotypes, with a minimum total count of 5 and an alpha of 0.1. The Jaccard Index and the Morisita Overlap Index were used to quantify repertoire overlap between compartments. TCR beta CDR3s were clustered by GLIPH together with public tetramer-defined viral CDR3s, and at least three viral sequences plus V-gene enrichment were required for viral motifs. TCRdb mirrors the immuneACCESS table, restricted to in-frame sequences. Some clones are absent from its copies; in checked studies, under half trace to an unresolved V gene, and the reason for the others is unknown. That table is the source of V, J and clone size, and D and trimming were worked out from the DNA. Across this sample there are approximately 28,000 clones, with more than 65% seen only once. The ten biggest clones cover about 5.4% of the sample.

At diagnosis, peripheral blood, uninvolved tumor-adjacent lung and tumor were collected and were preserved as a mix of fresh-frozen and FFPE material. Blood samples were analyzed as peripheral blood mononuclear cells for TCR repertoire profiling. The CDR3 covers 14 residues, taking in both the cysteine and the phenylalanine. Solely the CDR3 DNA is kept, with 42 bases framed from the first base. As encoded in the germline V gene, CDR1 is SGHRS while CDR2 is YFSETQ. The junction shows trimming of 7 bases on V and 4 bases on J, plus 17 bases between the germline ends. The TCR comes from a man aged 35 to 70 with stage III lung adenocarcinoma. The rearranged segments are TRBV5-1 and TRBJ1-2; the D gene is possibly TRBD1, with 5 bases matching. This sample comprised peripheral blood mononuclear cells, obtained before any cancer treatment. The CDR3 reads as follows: CASADTRQGYGYTF. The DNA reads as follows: TGCGCCAGCGCCGACACCCGGCAGGGCTATGGCTACACCTTC. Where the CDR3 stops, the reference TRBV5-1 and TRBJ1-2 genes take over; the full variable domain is KAGVTQTPRYLIKTRGQQVTLSCSPISGHRSVSWYQQTPGQGLQFLFEYFSETQRNKGNFPGRFSGRQFSNSRSEMNVSTLELGDSALYLCASADTRQGYGYTFGSGTRLTVV.